These T cell receptor beta chains were read from a single sample in a study of blood T cell repertoires in COVID-19. Sequencing was performed with immunoSEQ multiplex PCR; in TCRdb, only in-frame clones are kept and a portion is missing. The sample consists of about 55,000 clones, 80% to 85% of them appearing once. The sequenced sample consisted of peripheral blood. The receptors come from a human donor in a cohort sampled during active or convalescent COVID-19. Both conserved end residues are part of each CDR3. Fields, in order: CDR3 length, J gene, V gene, CDR3 protein.

>19|TRBJ1-5|TRBV4-1
CASSQALTGLEYSNQPQHF
>8|TRBJ1-2|TRBV7-9
CASSFRYF
>14|TRBJ1-2|TRBV11-2
CASSPDGVAGGYTF
>14|TRBJ1-5|TRBV4-1
CASSQVNSDQPQHF
>11|TRBJ2-7|TRBV7-8
CASSPLYEQYF
>14|TRBJ1-4|TRBV14
CASSQDRGREKLFF
>17|TRBJ2-7|TRBV7-2
CASSAQSGGQGTYEQYF
>14|TRBJ1-6|TRBV19
CASSLGAGNSPLHF
>15|TRBJ2-3|TRBV7-3
CASSFGGGAPDTQYF
>15|TRBJ2-7|TRBV4-1
CASSLAASGGYEQYF
>14|TRBJ1-2|TRBV4-3
CASSQDDRNYGYTF
>11|TRBJ1-2|TRBV18
CASSTGDGYTF
>18|TRBJ2-5|TRBV7-2
CASSLSSAGGRGQETQYF